Listed here are 16 T cell receptor beta chains from one sample, sequenced in a study of control samples from healthy donors and cancer patients. Data came from immunoSEQ multiplex PCR; TCRdb stores just in-frame clones and leaves some out. Of around 130,000 clones listed, about 95% are singletons. Sequencing used blood. These TCRs come from a young man in good health.

The rearrangement joins TRBV6-2 or TRBV6-3 to TRBJ1-5, with D maybe TRBD1 (6 bases). The V and J ends lost 0 bases and 3 bases respectively, with 15 bases between them. The germline V gene encodes CDR1 MNHEY and CDR2 SVGEGT. This CDR3 has 17 amino acids. The CDR3 region is CASSYSIRGRLNQPQHF. DNA of the CDR3: TGTGCCAGCAGTTACTCGATTCGGGGGCGTCTCAATCAGCCCCAGCATTTT.

The sample holds one count of this clone. The J gene is TRBJ1-1, the V gene TRBV5-4, with D perhaps TRBD1 (6 bases). The germline V gene has CDR1 SGHNT and CDR2 YYREEE (reference sequence). V shed 5 bases and J shed 3 bases, with 17 bases lying between them. CDR3 length: 15 residues. Here the CDR3 reads CASSPDSQLYTEAFF. The CDR3 region has the DNA TGTGCCAGCAGTCCGGACAGCCAGTTGTACACTGAAGCTTTCTTT. Full variable domain (missing parts from reference TRBV5-4 and TRBJ1-1): ETGVTQSPTHLIKTRGQQVTLRCSSQSGHNTVSWYQQALGQGPQFIFQYYREEENGRGNFPPRFSGLQFPNYSSELNVNALELDDSALYLCASSPDSQLYTEAFFGQGTRLTVV.

J is TRBJ1-1 and V is TRBV7-9; D gene unclear. CDR1 and CDR2 from the germline V gene are SEHNR and FQNEAQ (reference sequence). V lost 6 bases and J 4 bases, leaving 12 bases between the germline ends. The CDR3 runs 13 residues. The chain's CDR3 is CASSFNVGTEAFF. As DNA, the CDR3 is TGTGCCAGCAGTTTTAATGTAGGCACTGAAGCTTTCTTT.

V and J are TRBV5-1 and TRBJ1-6; no clear D gene. CDR1 and CDR2 from the germline V gene are SGHRS and YFSETQ. The V gene lost 0 bases and the J gene lost 8 bases, with 12 bases spanning the gap. This CDR3 comprises 15 residues. CDR3 loop: CASSLDQAPHSPLHF. CDR3 nucleotides: TGCGCCAGCAGCTTGGATCAGGCCCCCCATTCACCCCTCCACTTT.

The chain couples TRBV6-5 to TRBJ2-7; D is unclear. This CDR3 comprises 16 residues. V shed 0 bases and J shed 0 bases, with 12 bases lying between them. Germline lookup yields CDR1 MNHEY and CDR2 SVGAGI. The CDR3 coding sequence is TGTGCCAGCAGTTACTCGTCTGTGGCCAGCTCCTACGAGCAGTACTTC. Translating gives CASSYSSVASSYEQYF.

J is TRBJ1-3 and V is TRBV10-1; unclear D gene. The CDR3 consists of 14 residues. Trimming cost V 6 bases and J 4 bases, with 13 bases left between them. Germline V gene sequence: CDR1 WNHNN, CDR2 SYGVQD (reference sequence). CDR3 bases: TGCGCCAGCAGCCCAGCTGGGATCGGAAACACCATATATTTT. This translates into CASSPAGIGNTIYF.

This clone appeared once. This rearrangement joins TRBV9 to TRBJ1-2; tentatively, D is TRBD1 (5 bases). Per germline, CDR1 SGDLS and CDR2 YYNGEE. Between the trimmed V and J ends, which lost 3 bases and 4 bases, there was a span of 10 bases. The CDR3 is 13 amino acids. The CDR3 reads CASSAGPPYGYTF. The CDR3 DNA follows: TGTGCCAGCAGCGCGGGACCCCCCTATGGCTACACCTTC.

The chain couples TRBV6-6 to TRBJ1-5; 10 bases align to TRBD1. Trimming removed 4 bases from V and 5 bases from J; junction bases left unmatched: 5. This CDR3 is 15 amino acids long. Germline CDR1 MNHNY, CDR2 SVGAGI (reference sequence). Here the CDR3 reads CASSWGQGNDQPQHF. The CDR3 DNA reads as TGTGCCAGCAGTTGGGGACAGGGGAACGATCAGCCCCAGCATTTT.

The CDR3 sequence is CASSLAPQQFF. The DNA of the CDR3 is TGTGCCAGCAGCTTAGCTCCCCAGCAGTTCTTC. The rearrangement uses TRBV7-2 and TRBJ2-1; D is undetermined. Germline loops: CDR1 SGHTA, CDR2 FQGNSA. The ends were cut back, 0 bases at V and 11 bases at J, with 5 bases in the middle. The CDR3 runs 11 residues.

The chain has TRBV25-1 and TRBJ1-2; 7 bases match TRBD1. CDR3 size: 13 residues. Germline CDR1 MGHDK, CDR2 SYGVNS. Trimming cost V 1 base and J 4 bases; bases outside gene matches: 0. Here the CDR3 DNA reads TGTGCCAGCAGTGAATGGGACAGCTATGGCTACACCTTC. It codes for CASSEWDSYGYTF.

The J gene is TRBJ2-7, the V gene TRBV11-3; either TRBD1 or TRBD2 may fit D (7 bases each). The V gene's germline CDR1 is SGHNT and CDR2 YENEEA. The CDR3 is 14 amino acids. With 5 bases removed from V and 5 bases from J, the gap between germline ends came to 16 bases. The CDR3 reads CASSPGGGGDEQYF. Here the CDR3 DNA reads TGTGCCAGCAGCCCCGGGGGAGGGGGCGACGAGCAGTACTTC.

This chain links TRBV7-2 with TRBJ2-5; 7 bases agree with TRBD2. Germline loops: CDR1 SGHTA, CDR2 FQGNSA. There are 17 residues in the CDR3. Trimming removed 4 bases from V and 4 bases from J; junction bases left unmatched: 15. The CDR3 DNA reads as TGTGCCAGCAGCTACCCCGGGGCTAGCGGTCGCGGAGAGACCCAGTACTTC. Translated, it gives CASSYPGASGRGETQYF.

The chain uses TRBV2 and TRBJ1-1; D may be TRBD1 (5 bases). The CDR3 loop spans 13 amino acids. CDR1 and CDR2 (germline): SNHLY, FYNNEI. V was trimmed by 4 bases and J by 4 bases, leaving 10 bases between them. CDR3 residues: CASSGAGRTEAFF. As DNA, the CDR3 is TGTGCCAGCAGTGGGGCAGGGCGCACTGAAGCTTTCTTT.

The chain combines TRBV12-5 with TRBJ1-1; perhaps TRBD1 as D (5 bases). CDR3 length: 13 residues. Trimming removed 6 bases from V and 3 bases from J, with 11 bases in between. CDR1 LGHNT and CDR2 FRNRAP come from the germline V gene. This CDR3 reads CASGWDQDTEAFF. The CDR3 DNA reads as TGTGCTAGTGGCTGGGACCAGGACACTGAAGCTTTCTTT.

The chain is built from TRBV7-9 and TRBJ2-5; D unclear. Germline-derived CDR1 and CDR2 are SEHNR and FQNEAQ (reference sequence). V was cut by 3 bases and J by 1 base, with 0 bases left in between. This CDR3 spans 11 amino acids. CDR3 loop: CASSFQETQYF. In DNA form, the CDR3 reads TGTGCCAGCAGCTTCCAAGAGACCCAGTACTTC.

The chain is built from TRBV10-2 and TRBJ2-3; D tentatively reads TRBD1 or TRBD2 (5 bases each). The germline V gene has CDR1 WSHSY and CDR2 SAAADI. Between the trimmed V and J ends, which lost 11 bases and 4 bases, there was a span of 13 bases. This CDR3 comprises 12 residues. CDR3 DNA sequence: TGCGCCGGATCTGGGGGTGCAGATACGCAGTATTTT. Its protein product is CAGSGGADTQYF.